The present T cell receptor beta chain was sequenced within a study of graft-versus-host responses after intestinal transplantation. The count of this clone is one. Germline CDR1 and CDR2: SGHVS and FNYEAQ. The CDR3 sequence is 18 residues long. With V trimmed by 4 bases and J by 2 bases, 8 bases remained unmatched. TCRdb's copy holds only in-frame clones and misses some; the assay was immunoSEQ multiplex PCR. The table shows fewer than 15,000 clones, with 80% to 90% occurring only once. The source material was PBMCs, sampled about 130 days after transplant. V is TRBV7-6 and J is TRBJ2-1; the match to TRBD2 covers 13 bases. This clonotype was sampled from a human patient who received an intestinal transplant, so some T cells may come from the graft donor. CDR3 sequence reads: CASSYSPGLAGPYNEQFF. DNA for the CDR3: TGTGCCAGCAGCTATTCACCGGGACTAGCGGGACCCTACAATGAGCAGTTCTTC.